The rows below give T cell receptor beta chains drawn from one sample of a study of OX40 agonist ivuxolimab in advanced cancers. Produced via immunoSEQ multiplex PCR; TCRdb's table is partial and in-frame only. The sample has around 76,000 clones; around 85% are singletons. The sequenced sample was CD4+ or CD8+ T cells sorted from blood, obtained in a trial of the OX40 agonist ivuxolimab. The receptors shown here come from an adult with an advanced solid tumor such as melanoma, head and neck, liver or kidney cancer. The CDR3 runs from the conserved cysteine through the conserved F or W. The D gene is left open where the match is weak. Where a row states a size, it is once, few, many or the class of an expanded clone; other rows omit it.

J: TRBJ2-2; V: TRBV29-1; length: 15; D: TRBD1; size: NA; DNA: TGCAGCGCTCAATCCGGACAGGGAGGCACCGGGGAGCTGTTTTTT; CDR3: CSAQSGQGGTGELFF
J: TRBJ2-7; V: TRBV7-9; length: 15; D: TRBD1; size: NA; DNA: TGTGCCAGCAGCTACAGGGGGAGGACCGGGGAGGAGCAGTACTTC; CDR3: CASSYRGRTGEEQYF
J: TRBJ2-2; V: TRBV6-4; length: 14; D: TRBD2; size: NA; DNA: TGTGCCAGCAGGGCCTCTGGGGGGGCCGGGGAGCTGTTTTTT; CDR3: CASRASGGAGELFF
J: TRBJ2-1; V: TRBV18; length: 14; D: NA; size: NA; DNA: TGTGCCAGCTCACCCGGGGCGGGGACGAATGAGCAGTTCTTC; CDR3: CASSPGAGTNEQFF
J: TRBJ2-5; V: TRBV11-1; length: 15; D: TRBD2; size: NA; DNA: TGTGCCAGCAGCTTCTGGCGGGGGGGCCCAGAGACCCAGTACTTC; CDR3: CASSFWRGGPETQYF
J: TRBJ1-1; V: TRBV7-2; length: 15; D: TRBD1; size: NA; DNA: TGTGCCAGCAGCTTAGCGGACAGGGGATATACTGAAGCTTTCTTT; CDR3: CASSLADRGYTEAFF
J: TRBJ2-5; V: TRBV9; length: 15; D: TRBD1; size: NA; DNA: TGTGCCAGCAGCGTAGCCCACAGGGGCGCAGAGACCCAGTACTTC; CDR3: CASSVAHRGAETQYF
J: TRBJ2-2; V: TRBV6-5; length: 16; D: NA; size: NA; DNA: TGTGCCAGCAGTTATGGATGGGAGGAGAACACCGGGGAGCTGTTTTTT; CDR3: CASSYGWEENTGELFF
J: TRBJ2-2; V: TRBV2; length: 11; D: NA; size: NA; DNA: TGTGCCAGCAGTAACACCGGGGAGCTGTTTTTT; CDR3: CASSNTGELFF
J: TRBJ2-2; V: TRBV2; length: 18; D: TRBD1; size: NA; DNA: TGTGCCAGCAAGGCGGGACAGGGGGCGAATTATGGGGCCGGGGAGCTGTTTTTT; CDR3: CASKAGQGANYGAGELFF
J: TRBJ2-7; V: TRBV7-2; length: 15; D: TRBD1; size: NA; DNA: TGTGCCAGCAGCTTAATGACAGGGCTAACCTACGAGCAGTACTTC; CDR3: CASSLMTGLTYEQYF
J: TRBJ1-5; V: TRBV15; length: 14; D: NA; size: NA; DNA: TGTGCCACCAGCAGAGAACAGGGAATTGGGTCCCAGCATTTT; CDR3: CATSREQGIGSQHF
J: TRBJ2-3; V: TRBV18; length: 13; D: NA; size: NA; DNA: TGTGCCAGCTCAACCGGGGCTACAGATACGCAGTATTTT; CDR3: CASSTGATDTQYF
J: TRBJ2-7; V: TRBV9; length: 17; D: TRBD2; size: NA; DNA: TGTGCCAGCAGCGTAGCGCCGGGACTAGCGGGGGGTTACGAGCAGTACTTC; CDR3: CASSVAPGLAGGYEQYF
J: TRBJ1-5; V: TRBV6-5; length: 14; D: TRBD1; size: NA; DNA: TGTGCCAGCAGCCTCGGACAGGGAAATCAGCCCCAGCATTTT; CDR3: CASSLGQGNQPQHF
J: TRBJ1-2; V: TRBV6-1; length: 13; D: NA; size: once; DNA: TGTGCCAGCAGTGAAGGCGTCCCCTATGGCTACACCTTC; CDR3: CASSEGVPYGYTF
J: TRBJ2-3; V: TRBV7-2; length: 13; D: TRBD2; size: NA; DNA: TGTGCCAGCAGCCCGAGACTCCAGACTAGCGGGTATTTT; CDR3: CASSPRLQTSGYF
J: TRBJ1-4; V: TRBV5-6; length: 18; D: TRBD1; size: NA; DNA: TGTGCCAGCAGCTCAGGAGCGGGACAGGGGGCTGTCTATGAAAAACTGTTTTTT; CDR3: CASSSGAGQGAVYEKLFF
J: TRBJ2-7; V: TRBV18; length: 14; D: NA; size: NA; DNA: TGTGCCAGCTCACCAGGGACCACAGCTACCGAGCAGTACTTC; CDR3: CASSPGTTATEQYF
J: TRBJ2-1; V: TRBV7-2; length: 15; D: TRBD2; size: NA; DNA: TGTGCCAGCAGCTTGAGGACTAGCGGATACAATGAGCAGTTCTTC; CDR3: CASSLRTSGYNEQFF
J: TRBJ1-4; V: TRBV19; length: 15; D: NA; size: NA; DNA: TGTGCCAGTAGTATGAACGGTGCAACTAATGAAAAACTGTTTTTT; CDR3: CASSMNGATNEKLFF
J: TRBJ2-3; V: TRBV7-2; length: 14; D: TRBD1; size: NA; DNA: TGTGCCAGCAGCGGACAGGTCAGCACAGATACGCAGTATTTT; CDR3: CASSGQVSTDTQYF
J: TRBJ2-5; V: TRBV5-1; length: 13; D: NA; size: NA; DNA: TGCGCCAGCAGCCACAACGAGAAAGAGACCCAGTACTTC; CDR3: CASSHNEKETQYF
J: TRBJ2-1; V: TRBV9; length: 16; D: TRBD2; size: NA; DNA: TGTGCCAGCAGCGCCACGGGGGGACGTACCCTCGATGAGCAGTTCTTC; CDR3: CASSATGGRTLDEQFF
J: TRBJ2-3; V: TRBV16; length: 13; D: NA; size: few; DNA: TGTGCCAGCAGCCAATCTTCAGGGGATACGCAGTATTTT; CDR3: CASSQSSGDTQYF
J: TRBJ2-1; V: TRBV27; length: 15; D: NA; size: NA; DNA: TGTGCCAGCAGTGATTTAGGGATAGCGGTCGTTGAGCAGTTCTTC; CDR3: CASSDLGIAVVEQFF
J: TRBJ2-2; V: TRBV19; length: 14; D: NA; size: NA; DNA: TGTGCCAGTAGTATGATGGGGAACACCGGGGAGCTGTTTTTT; CDR3: CASSMMGNTGELFF
J: TRBJ2-7; V: TRBV5-5; length: 14; D: NA; size: NA; DNA: TGTGCCAGCAGCTTGGAGGGGCTGGTCTACGAGCAGTACTTC; CDR3: CASSLEGLVYEQYF
J: TRBJ2-5; V: TRBV18; length: 14; D: NA; size: NA; DNA: TGTGCCAGCTCACCGGGGGCCCCCGGTGAGACCCAGTACTTC; CDR3: CASSPGAPGETQYF
J: TRBJ2-3; V: TRBV7-8; length: 14; D: NA; size: NA; DNA: TGTGCCAGCAGCCCAGAGGAAGGGAGGGATACGCAGTATTTT; CDR3: CASSPEEGRDTQYF
J: TRBJ2-5; V: TRBV6-5; length: 14; D: NA; size: NA; DNA: TGTGCCAGCAGTCCTCGGGACGGCCAAGAGACCCAGTACTTC; CDR3: CASSPRDGQETQYF
J: TRBJ1-3; V: TRBV15; length: 16; D: TRBD1; size: NA; DNA: TGTGCCACCAGCAGAGGCTCAGGGGGCTCTGGAAACACCATATATTTT; CDR3: CATSRGSGGSGNTIYF
J: TRBJ2-1; V: TRBV29-1; length: 13; D: TRBD1; size: NA; DNA: TGCAGCGGTCTGGGACAGGGGGCAGGCGAGCAGTTCTTC; CDR3: CSGLGQGAGEQFF
J: TRBJ2-7; V: TRBV13; length: 14; D: TRBD1; size: NA; DNA: TGTGCCAGCAGCCCCAGGACAGGGGGCTACGAGCAGTACTTC; CDR3: CASSPRTGGYEQYF
J: TRBJ2-3; V: TRBV5-1; length: 14; D: NA; size: NA; DNA: TGCGCCAGCATGCCCGGAGAGAGCACAGATACGCAGTATTTT; CDR3: CASMPGESTDTQYF
J: TRBJ2-7; V: TRBV6-4; length: 9; D: NA; size: NA; DNA: TGTGCCAGCCTAGGAGAGCAGTACTTC; CDR3: CASLGEQYF
J: TRBJ2-1; V: TRBV5-4; length: 14; D: NA; size: NA; DNA: TGTGCCAGCAGCTTGACGGGACCCTACAATGAGCAGTTCTTC; CDR3: CASSLTGPYNEQFF
J: TRBJ1-2; V: TRBV2; length: 14; D: TRBD1; size: once; DNA: TGTGCCAGCAGGCCGGGACAGGGCGACTATGGCTACACCTTC; CDR3: CASRPGQGDYGYTF
J: TRBJ2-5; V: TRBV7-9; length: 13; D: NA; size: NA; DNA: TGTGCCAGCAGCTTATGGTCGGAAGAGACCCAGTACTTC; CDR3: CASSLWSEETQYF
J: TRBJ2-3; V: TRBV30; length: 15; D: TRBD2; size: NA; DNA: TGTGCCTGGGCGGGGGGGGCTAGCCGGACAGATACGCAGTATTTT; CDR3: CAWAGGASRTDTQYF
J: TRBJ2-7; V: TRBV19; length: 11; D: NA; size: NA; DNA: TGTGCCAGTAGTATTGGCGGAAAGCAGTACTTC; CDR3: CASSIGGKQYF
J: TRBJ1-2; V: TRBV6-5; length: 13; D: TRBD1; size: once; DNA: TGTGCCAGCAGCGACAGGGGGAACTATGGCTACACCTTC; CDR3: CASSDRGNYGYTF
J: TRBJ1-1; V: TRBV5-1; length: 13; D: NA; size: once; DNA: TGCGCCAGCAGCCAGGGCCAGAACACTGAAGCTTTCTTT; CDR3: CASSQGQNTEAFF
J: TRBJ1-1; V: TRBV5-6; length: 16; D: TRBD1; size: NA; DNA: TGTGCCAGCACCACAGGACAGGGGGCTCTTTACACTGAAGCTTTCTTT; CDR3: CASTTGQGALYTEAFF
J: TRBJ1-4; V: TRBV18; length: 14; D: TRBD1; size: NA; DNA: TGTGCCAGCTCACCCGGGACAGGGGGCGAAAAACTGTTTTTT; CDR3: CASSPGTGGEKLFF
J: TRBJ1-5; V: TRBV18; length: 14; D: NA; size: NA; DNA: TGTGCCAGCTCGACCGGGCTAGGGAATCAGCCCCAGCATTTT; CDR3: CASSTGLGNQPQHF
J: TRBJ1-2; V: TRBV5-1; length: 14; D: NA; size: NA; DNA: TGCGCCAGCAGCTCTCAAGCCGGGGGCAGTGGCTACACCTTC; CDR3: CASSSQAGGSGYTF
J: TRBJ1-1; V: TRBV6-1; length: 15; D: NA; size: NA; DNA: TGTGCCAGCAGTGGCAGAACCCTATTGAACACTGAAGCTTTCTTT; CDR3: CASSGRTLLNTEAFF
J: TRBJ2-3; V: TRBV6-1; length: 17; D: TRBD1; size: NA; DNA: TGTGCCAGCAGTGAAGTCGTCAGGGCAGGGGGTCGCGATACGCAGTATTTT; CDR3: CASSEVVRAGGRDTQYF
J: TRBJ2-5; V: TRBV7-3; length: 16; D: TRBD1; size: NA; DNA: TGTGCCAGCAGCCCCCGCTCCGGGACAGGGCAAGAGACCCAGTACTTC; CDR3: CASSPRSGTGQETQYF